Listed here are 22 T cell receptor beta chains from one sample, sequenced in a study of blood T cell repertoires in COVID-19. Profiling relied on immunoSEQ multiplex PCR, and the TCRdb table lists in-frame clones only, not all of them. Altogether approximately 180,000 clones are present, around 90% being singletons, with the ten largest covering roughly 4.7%. The source material was peripheral blood. Source of these receptors: a human donor in a cohort sampled during active COVID-19.

The chain is built from TRBV7-2 and TRBJ2-1, with TRBD2 identical over 11 bases. The CDR3 is 17 residues long. After removal of 5 bases from V and 3 bases from J, the junction contained 9 bases not matched to a gene. Germline CDR1 reads SGHTA; CDR2 reads FQGNSA. The CDR3 protein is CASSPLLAGVRYNEQFF. The CDR3 DNA reads as TGTGCCAGCAGCCCCCTACTAGCGGGAGTTCGCTACAATGAGCAGTTCTTC.

This rearrangement joins TRBV9 to TRBJ1-2; 7 bases match TRBD1. CDR1 is SGDLS, CDR2 YYNGEE, per germline. V trimming: 1 base; J trimming: 4 bases; junction bases outside the gene matches: 7. This CDR3 has 15 residues. The DNA for the CDR3 is TGTGCCAGCAGCGTACAGGGGGGCGTTGGCTATGGCTACACCTTC. Amino acids: CASSVQGGVGYGYTF.

The V and J genes are TRBV5-4 and TRBJ1-4; D might be TRBD1 (6 bases). Germline V CDR1 and CDR2: SGHNT, YYREEE (reference sequence). Trimming took off 3 bases at V and 8 bases at J, with 17 bases between the two ends. CDR3 length equals 15 residues. CDR3 amino acids: CASSSKQGMNEKLFF. As DNA, the CDR3 is TGTGCCAGCAGCTCTAAACAGGGAATGAACGAAAAACTGTTTTTT.

The V and J genes are TRBV3-1 (or the pseudogene TRBV3-2) and TRBJ2-7; 12 positions agree with TRBD2. V shed 3 bases and J 2 bases; nucleotides not matched to a gene: 5. CDR1 LGHDT and CDR2 YNNKEL come from the germline V gene (reference sequence). This CDR3 spans 16 amino acids. CDR3 sequence: CASSHGLAGGTYEQYF. The CDR3 bases are TGTGCCAGCAGCCACGGGCTAGCGGGAGGGACCTACGAGCAGTACTTC.

The V call is TRBV13, the J call TRBJ2-7; D is perhaps TRBD1 (6 bases). V was cut by 4 bases and J by 3 bases, with 13 bases left in between. Germline V gives CDR1 PRHDT, CDR2 FYEKMQ (reference sequence). This CDR3 is built from 14 residues. The CDR3 DNA follows: TGTGCCAGCAGCTCCCAACAGGGATTCTACGAGCAGTACTTC. Residues: CASSSQQGFYEQYF.

The chain uses TRBV7-2 and TRBJ2-7; D possibly corresponds to TRBD1 (5 bases). Germline CDR1 reads SGHTA; CDR2 reads FQGNSA. V lost 5 bases, J lost 1 base, and 12 bases lay in between. CDR3 length: 14 amino acids. CDR3 loop: CASSQGVTSYEQYF. CDR3 nucleotide sequence: TGTGCCAGCAGCCAGGGTGTTACTTCCTACGAGCAGTACTTC.

This chain joins TRBV28 and TRBJ2-7, with D possibly being TRBD1 (5 bases). Trimming shortened V by 2 bases and J by 7 bases, and 12 bases separated the two germline ends. CDR1 and CDR2 from the germline V gene are MDHEN and SYDVKM. This CDR3 spans 13 amino acids. The CDR3 spells CASSLGTKGEQYF. The CDR3 region has the DNA TGTGCCAGCAGTTTAGGAACTAAGGGGGAGCAGTACTTC.

The gene calls are TRBV15 and TRBJ2-2; weak D call: TRBD1 (5 bases). Looked up from germline, CDR1 is LNHNV and CDR2 is YYDKDF (reference sequence). V lost 4 bases and J lost 6, with 12 bases in between. This CDR3 contains 14 residues. The CDR3 spells CATSNQGSPGELFF. The CDR3 DNA follows: TGTGCCACCAGCAATCAGGGTTCGCCCGGGGAGCTGTTTTTT.

J is TRBJ2-1 and V is TRBV9; TRBD2 matches 9 bases. The CDR3 has 15 residues. Trimming cost V 1 base and J 5 bases; bases outside gene matches: 4. Per the germline V gene, CDR1 is SGDLS and CDR2 is YYNGEE. CDR3 coding DNA: TGTGCCAGCAGCGTAATAGCGGGGGAGCACAATGAGCAGTTCTTC. Its protein product is CASSVIAGEHNEQFF.

This clone was picked up a small number of times. This sequence joins TRBV7-2 and TRBJ2-1; no definite D call. Germline CDR1 and CDR2: SGHTA and FQGNSA. This CDR3 has 13 residues. Trimming took off 2 bases at V and 7 bases at J, with 9 bases between the two ends. The DNA for the CDR3 is TGTGCCAGCAGCTTACTGCGACTTAATGAGCAGTTCTTC. Encoded protein: CASSLLRLNEQFF.

The V gene is TRBV6-5, the J gene TRBJ1-2; 7 bases are a match to TRBD1. The germline V gene has CDR1 MNHEY and CDR2 SVGAGI. The trim removed 6 bases at V and 1 base at J, leaving 8 bases unmatched. The CDR3 is made up of 15 amino acids. In DNA form, the CDR3 reads TGTGCCAGCAGCGATCCGGGACAGTTTAACTATGGCTACACCTTC. It translates to CASSDPGQFNYGYTF.

The rearrangement joins TRBV18 to TRBJ2-2; 13 bases match TRBD2. Germline CDR1 KGHSH, CDR2 LQKENI. Germline trimming cut 6 bases from V and 3 bases from J; bases unmatched to any gene: 7. CDR3 length: 17 amino acids. The CDR3 coding sequence is TGTGCCAGCTCCCCCACTAGCGGGGGGGCCTACACCGGGGAGCTGTTTTTT. This encodes CASSPTSGGAYTGELFF.

A word on this clone: The sample has other DNA sequences that encode this CDR3 too. The rearrangement links TRBV25-1 to TRBJ1-2, with TRBD1 as a possible D gene (5 bases). The germline CDR1 and CDR2 sequences are MGHDK and SYGVNS. The CDR3 spans 13 residues. V shed 2 bases and J shed 2 bases, with 6 bases lying between them. The chain's CDR3 is CASSEGGNYGYTF. The CDR3 nucleotides read TGTGCCAGCAGTGAAGGGGGGAACTATGGCTACACCTTC.

The CDR3 reads CASSMKRDEQYF. The CDR3 DNA sequence: TGTGCCAGTAGTATGAAGAGGGACGAGCAGTACTTC. The chain couples TRBV19 to TRBJ2-7; TRBD2 might be the D (5 bases). The ends were cut back, 3 bases at V and 5 bases at J, with 8 bases in the middle. The CDR3 sequence is 12 residues long. Germline-derived CDR1 and CDR2 are LNHDA and SQIVND (reference sequence).

The V call is TRBV19, the J call TRBJ1-5, with 7 bases matching TRBD1. The V segment lost 2 bases and the J segment 5 bases; nucleotides outside the gene matches: 9. This CDR3 is built from 16 residues. Germline lookup yields CDR1 LNHDA and CDR2 SQIVND (reference sequence). In DNA, the CDR3 is TGTGCCAGTAGTATATTAAGTCTGACAGGGTATCAGCCCCAGCATTTT. Translation gives CASSILSLTGYQPQHF.

V and J are TRBV6-2 or TRBV6-3 and TRBJ2-7; 10 positions agree with TRBD2. This CDR3 comprises 17 residues. The V gene end was trimmed by 6 bases and the J gene end by 2 bases; junction bases not matched to a gene: 13. CDR1 MNHEY and CDR2 SVGEGT come from the germline V gene. In DNA form, the CDR3 reads TGTGCCAGCAGCCGATCCAAAGGACTAGCGGCGGCCTACGAGCAGTACTTC. Amino acid sequence: CASSRSKGLAAAYEQYF.

V usage is TRBV7-9 and J usage is TRBJ2-5; D possibly corresponds to TRBD1 (5 bases). This CDR3 contains 16 residues. Germline CDR1 SEHNR, CDR2 FQNEAQ (reference sequence). V lost 0 bases to trimming and J lost 5 bases, with 16 bases between them. The CDR3 spells CASSLALGKGVETQYF. CDR3 DNA: TGTGCCAGCAGCTTAGCCCTAGGAAAAGGGGTGGAGACCCAGTACTTC.

The chain recombines TRBV6-6 with TRBJ2-3; unclear D gene. The germline V gene encodes CDR1 MNHNY and CDR2 SVGAGI (reference sequence). This CDR3 contains 12 residues. The ends were cut back, 6 bases at V and 5 bases at J, with 9 bases in the middle. CDR3 sequence reads: CASSGSIDTQYF. CDR3 DNA: TGTGCCAGCAGCGGTAGTATAGATACGCAGTATTTT.

The chain is built from TRBV11-2 and TRBJ2-7, with a tentative D call TRBD1 (5 bases). The germline V gene has CDR1 SGHAT and CDR2 FQNNGV. Trimming shortened V by 1 base and J by 7 bases, and 11 bases separated the two germline ends. The CDR3 has 13 residues. The CDR3 sequence is CASSLGQGLEQYF. The CDR3 coding sequence is TGTGCCAGCAGCTTAGGTCAGGGTCTAGAGCAGTACTTC.

The rearrangement joins TRBV7-6 to TRBJ2-3, with TRBD2 matching 10 bases. Germline-derived CDR1 and CDR2 are SGHVS and FNYEAQ. After removal of 4 bases from V and 2 bases from J, the junction contained 6 bases not matched to a gene. The CDR3 length is 16 residues. CDR3 in DNA: TGTGCCAGCAGCTCCCCCCTAGCGGGAGTCACAGATACGCAGTATTTT. It encodes CASSSPLAGVTDTQYF.

The V gene is TRBV21-1, the J gene TRBJ2-1; the table's D call of TRBD2 was not tested on the DNA. TRBV21-1 is termed a pseudogene. The CDR3 runs 16 residues. The chain's CDR3 is CASSSWREGSYNEQFF. The CDR3 DNA sequence: TGTGCCAGCAGCTCTTGGCGGGAGGGGTCCTACAATGAGCAGTTCTTC.

The chain links TRBV11-2 to TRBJ2-7; 13 bases are a match to TRBD2. V was pared by 6 bases and J by 3 bases, with 8 bases of the junction left unmatched. CDR3 length: 16 amino acids. The germline V gene has CDR1 SGHAT and CDR2 FQNNGV. The CDR3: CASSPRLAGGLYEQYF. CDR3 bases: TGTGCCAGCAGTCCTAGACTAGCGGGGGGCCTCTACGAGCAGTACTTC.